What follows are 16 T cell receptor beta chains derived from one specimen sequenced in a study of T cells after yellow fever vaccination. TCRdb re-called the 5' RACE reads with MiXCR, one entry per CDR3 protein. The table includes roughly 85,000 distinct CDR3 sequences, 13% detected once. Here the sequenced sample was CD8+ T cells not binding an NS4B(214-222) dextramer, sorted from PBMCs, taken approximately 22 days after the first yellow fever vaccination. Every receptor here comes from a man in his late teens or twenties who received the YFV17D yellow fever vaccine.

This clonotype was recorded a few times. The chain employs TRBV9 and TRBJ2-1; D might be TRBD1 or TRBD2, each matching 5 bases. CDR3 length: 16 amino acids. V was pared by 0 bases and J by 5 bases, with 15 bases between. Germline assignment: CDR1 SGDLS and CDR2 YYNGEE. The chain's CDR3 is CASSVGALEGHNEQFF. DNA for the CDR3: TGTGCCAGCAGCGTAGGAGCCCTAGAGGGACACAATGAGCAGTTCTTC.

This clonotype was seen a few times. The genes are TRBV5-6 and TRBJ1-2; 9 nucleotides align to TRBD1. The germline V gene has CDR1 SGHDT and CDR2 YYEEEE. Trimming removed 4 bases from V and 4 bases from J; junction bases left unmatched: 8. The CDR3 consists of 15 residues. The CDR3 coding sequence is TGTGCCAGCAGCAGAGGACAGGGGCTAAGCTATGGCTACACCTTC. Protein: CASSRGQGLSYGYTF. Combining the CDR3 with reference TRBV5-6 and TRBJ1-2 gives the whole variable domain DAGVTQSPTHLIKTRGQQVTLRCSPKSGHDTVSWYQQALGQGPQFIFQYYEEEERQRGNFPDRFSGHQFPNYSSELNVNALLLGDSALYLCASSRGQGLSYGYTFGSGTRLTVV.

A few counts support this clonotype. The chain couples TRBV6-5 to TRBJ1-2, with D uncertain. Between the trimmed V and J ends, which lost 0 bases and 6 bases, there was a span of 11 bases. The CDR3 extends over 14 amino acids. Germline V CDR1 and CDR2: MNHEY, SVGAGI. The CDR3 nucleotides are TGTGCCAGCAGTTACTCGACGGAGGTTAATGGCTACACCTTC. As protein: CASSYSTEVNGYTF.

The DNA for the CDR3 is TGTGCCAGCAGCTTAAGGGTTGAGACCCAGTACTTC. This codes for CASSLRVETQYF. The chain has TRBV13 and TRBJ2-5; D remains unclear. V was pared by 2 bases and J by 5 bases, with 6 bases between. Germline loops: CDR1 PRHDT, CDR2 FYEKMQ (reference sequence). The CDR3 has 12 amino acids.

This chain links TRBV24-1 with TRBJ1-2, with a tentative D call TRBD1 (5 bases). Germline-derived CDR1 and CDR2 are KGHDR and SFDVKD. The length of the CDR3 is 11 residues. Trimming stripped 9 bases from V and 7 bases from J, with 11 bases between. CDR3 nucleotides: TGTGCCACCGGGGGAGGGAGTGGCTACACCTTC. This encodes CATGGGSGYTF.

This clonotype was seen only a few times. The chain employs TRBV15 and TRBJ1-1; TRBD1 might be the D (6 bases). Germline V CDR1 and CDR2: LNHNV, YYDKDF (reference sequence). V dropped 5 bases and J dropped 5 bases, with 12 bases sitting between them. The CDR3 covers 13 residues. The DNA of the CDR3 is TGTGCCACCAGCCGAAAGGGGGGGACTGAAGCTTTCTTT. It yields the protein CATSRKGGTEAFF.

This clonotype was recorded a few times. V and J are TRBV4-3 and TRBJ2-1; 8 bases line up with TRBD2. Trimming cost V 0 bases and J 6 bases; bases outside gene matches: 4. CDR3 length equals 15 residues. Germline V CDR1 and CDR2: LGHNA, YSLEER. The CDR3 coding sequence is TGCGCCAGCAGCCAAGATTGGCGGGGGGCCAATGAGCAGTTCTTC. It translates to CASSQDWRGANEQFF.

This clonotype was observed many times. V usage is TRBV29-1 and J usage is TRBJ1-1, with D unresolved. Looked up from germline, CDR1 is SQVTM and CDR2 is ANQGSEA. The ends were cut back, 8 bases at V and 1 base at J, with 8 bases in the middle. This CDR3 comprises 11 residues. CDR3 residues: CSSHRNTEAFF. In DNA form, the CDR3 reads TGCAGCTCACACCGGAACACTGAAGCTTTCTTT.

This clonotype was recorded a few times. J is TRBJ1-5 and V is TRBV20-1; D not resolved. The length of the CDR3 is 12 residues. Germline V gene sequence: CDR1 DFQATT, CDR2 SNEGSKA (reference sequence). Trimming removed 0 bases at V and 7 bases at J, with 7 bases between. DNA of the CDR3: TGCAGTGCTAGAGATTCGGGGCAGCCCCAGCATTTT. Translation gives CSARDSGQPQHF.

V usage is TRBV11-2 and J usage is TRBJ1-1; TRBD1 is a possible D gene (6 bases). V was trimmed by 1 base and J by 6 bases, leaving 9 bases between them. CDR3 length: 13 amino acids. Germline values: CDR1 SGHAT, CDR2 FQNNGV. The CDR3 bases are TGTGCCAGCAGCTTAGTGGCAGGGGCTGAAGCTTTCTTT. Residues: CASSLVAGAEAFF.

The chain links TRBV24-1 to TRBJ2-5; the D gene is possibly TRBD2 (5 bases). The CDR3 runs 15 residues. V was cut by 9 bases and J by 1 base, with 17 bases left in between. CDR1 and CDR2 from the germline V gene are KGHDR and SFDVKD. The CDR3 protein is CATGILTGSQETQYF. The CDR3 bases are TGTGCCACCGGTATATTGACGGGGAGCCAAGAGACCCAGTACTTC.

V and J are TRBV5-5 and TRBJ2-7; TRBD1 is a possible D gene (6 bases). The V and J ends lost 0 bases and 0 bases respectively, with 10 bases between them. Germline CDR1 SGHKS, CDR2 YYEKEE (reference sequence). This CDR3 is 15 amino acids long. CDR3 nucleotides: TGTGCCAGCAGCTTGGAGGCGACAGGCTCCTACGAGCAGTACGTC. Amino acids: CASSLEATGSYEQYV.

The chain is built from TRBV6-1 and TRBJ1-1; the D gene is possibly TRBD1 (5 bases). Germline loops: CDR1 MNHNS, CDR2 SASEGT. This CDR3 contains 12 residues. V was clipped by 4 bases and J by 9 bases, with 12 bases between them. In DNA form, the CDR3 reads TGTGCCAGCAGTGCCTCGGCGGGGCAAGCTTTCTTT. Its protein product is CASSASAGQAFF.

V and J are TRBV7-6 and TRBJ2-1, with TRBD2 identical over 7 bases. CDR3 length: 14 amino acids. After removal of 8 bases from V and 7 bases from J, the junction contained 11 bases not matched to a gene. Germline V gene data show CDR1 as SGHVS and CDR2 as FNYEAQ. The CDR3 region has the DNA TGTGCCAGCTCGTTGGGGACTATGATTAATGAGCAGTTCTTC. Translating gives CASSLGTMINEQFF.

The CDR3: CASSQDGKGGAETQYF. The CDR3, as DNA: TGTGCCAGCAGCCAAGATGGGAAAGGGGGCGCAGAGACCCAGTACTTC. J is TRBJ2-5 and V is TRBV4-2, with 7 bases identical to TRBD1. The V and J ends lost 0 bases and 4 bases, in that order; junction bases with no gene match: 8. The germline CDR1 and CDR2 sequences are LGHNA and YNFKEQ. This CDR3 spans 16 amino acids.

This chain joins TRBV5-6 and TRBJ2-7; TRBD1 or TRBD2 may be the D gene (5 bases each). Germline CDR1 is SGHDT and CDR2 is YYEEEE. This CDR3 region has 14 residues. Trimming pared 5 bases from V and 3 bases from J, leaving 15 bases between. In nucleotides, the CDR3 is TGTGCCAGCAGATACGCAGGGACCAACTACGAGCAGTACGTC. Amino acids: CASRYAGTNYEQYV.